A single sample is the source of the 28 T cell receptor beta chains below, sequenced in a study of Graves' ophthalmopathy and Graves' hyperthyroidism. TCR beta CDR3 regions were amplified from RNA transcripts. HTBI-primed RT-PCR formed the first round, and a multiplex PCR formed the second. TCRdb re-called the multiplex PCR reads through MiXCR, storing one row per CDR3 protein. The table lists 650,000 to 900,000 distinct CDR3 sequences, roughly two fifths of them singletons. The sequenced sample consisted of peripheral blood. These receptors all stem from an adult man with Graves' ophthalmopathy.

This clonotype was recorded many times. CDR3 coding DNA: TGTGCCAGCAGCTTAGGTGCAGGCCTGAATGAAAAACTGTTTTTT. This translates into CASSLGAGLNEKLFF. V is TRBV7-2 and J is TRBJ1-4; D uncertain. The CDR3 extends over 15 amino acids. Germline values: CDR1 SGHTA, CDR2 FQGNSA. The germline V and J ends were trimmed by 1 base and 5 bases, with 11 bases remaining between them.

The rearrangement links TRBV20-1 to TRBJ1-2; D may be TRBD1 (5 bases). The CDR3 length is 13 residues. Germline V gene sequence: CDR1 DFQATT, CDR2 SNEGSKA (reference sequence). Trimming removed 5 bases from V and 5 bases from J, with 15 bases in between. In DNA, the CDR3 is TGCAGTGCTGAACTAGCGGGGGTGTATGGCTACACCTTC. Its translation: CSAELAGVYGYTF.

The chain joins TRBV7-9 to TRBJ1-2; TRBD1 matches at 7 bases. In germline, CDR1 is SEHNR, CDR2 FQNEAQ (reference sequence). This CDR3 has 14 amino acids. V lost 6 bases and J lost 4; bases outside the gene matches: 8. The CDR3 DNA sequence: TGTGCCAGCAGTCTAAACAGGGGTAGCTATGGCTACACCTTC. Protein product: CASSLNRGSYGYTF.

About this clonotype itself: One base away lies a much larger clone, so this may be a sequencing read error. Since no conserved phenylalanine or tryptophan closes the CDR3, a read error is the likely cause. The chain carries TRBV20-1 and TRBJ2-7; D is uncertain. The CDR3 has 12 amino acids. Per the germline V gene, CDR1 is DFQATT and CDR2 is SNEGSKA (reference sequence). V lost 4 bases, J lost 3 bases, and 10 bases lay in between. As DNA, the CDR3 is TGCAGTGCTACGACCAAGGTCTACGAGCAGTACCTC. This gives the protein CSATTKVYEQYL.

This clonotype was seen a handful of times. The chain recombines TRBV19 with TRBJ1-2; TRBD1 matches 9 bases. With V trimmed by 3 bases and J by 5 bases, 7 bases remained unmatched. Germline-derived CDR1 and CDR2 are LNHDA and SQIVND (reference sequence). The CDR3 extends over 15 amino acids. The CDR3 sequence is CASSIGQGSSYGYTF. CDR3 coding DNA: TGTGCCAGTAGTATTGGACAGGGGAGCAGTTATGGCTACACCTTC.

This chain joins TRBV5-1 and TRBJ2-2, with 9 bases that match TRBD1. There are 15 residues in the CDR3. V was pared by 2 bases and J by 2 bases, with 1 base of the junction left unmatched. Germline CDR1 reads SGHRS; CDR2 reads YFSETQ. CDR3 bases: TGCGCCAGCAGCTTCACAGGGGGCAACACCGGGGAGCTGTTTTTT. Its protein is CASSFTGGNTGELFF.

The gene calls are TRBV7-9 and TRBJ2-2, with D tentatively TRBD1 (6 bases). Trimming removed 2 bases at V and 13 bases at J, with 17 bases between. Germline V lookup: CDR1 SEHNR, CDR2 FQNEAQ (reference sequence). This CDR3 spans 14 amino acids. The CDR3 region has the DNA TGTGCCAGCAGCTTAAGGGGGAGCCCCGGTCCGCTGTTTTTT. Its protein product is CASSLRGSPGPLFF.

This clonotype has more than one count but fewer than ten. The genes are TRBV6-4 and TRBJ1-4; no firm D call. Germline V lookup: CDR1 MRHNA, CDR2 SNTAGT. Trimming pared 7 bases from V and 2 bases from J, leaving 14 bases between. The CDR3 length is 15 residues. The CDR3 DNA sequence: TGTGCCAGCATGCCTCGATGGACGACTAATGAAAAACTGTTTTTT. Its translation is CASMPRWTTNEKLFF.

This clonotype has more than one count but fewer than ten. This CDR3 is CASSTLTGTGHGYTF. CDR3 bases: TGTGCCAGCAGTACGCTAACCGGGACAGGGCATGGCTACACCTTC. The rearrangement joins TRBV11-2 to TRBJ1-2; TRBD1 matches at 9 bases. V was pared by 6 bases and J by 6 bases, with 11 bases of the junction left unmatched. This CDR3 is 15 amino acids long. Germline-derived CDR1 and CDR2 are SGHAT and FQNNGV.

The V and J genes are TRBV7-9 and TRBJ1-2; 9 bases agree with TRBD1. The V gene end was trimmed by 3 bases and the J gene end by 5 bases; junction bases not matched to a gene: 7. CDR3 length: 15 residues. Germline CDR1 reads SEHNR; CDR2 reads FQNEAQ (reference sequence). Written as DNA, the CDR3 is TGTGCCAGCAGCTTGAGCCGACAGGGGGATTATGGCTACACCTTC. Translated: CASSLSRQGDYGYTF.

V is TRBV20-1 and J is TRBJ2-5; 9 bases map to TRBD2. The junction had 14 bases not matched to a gene; V was cut back by 6 bases and J by 3 bases. CDR3 length: 16 residues. Germline-derived CDR1 and CDR2 are DFQATT and SNEGSKA (reference sequence). CDR3 in amino acids: CSAQPGVAGVKETQYF. As DNA, the CDR3 is TGCAGTGCCCAACCCGGGGTAGCGGGGGTGAAAGAGACCCAGTACTTC.

CDR3 bases: TGTGCCAGCAGTGAATTCGGGGACGGCTACACCTTC. Translated: CASSEFGDGYTF. The chain uses TRBV25-1 and TRBJ1-2; weak D call: TRBD1 (5 bases). Germline V CDR1 and CDR2: MGHDK, SYGVNS. The ends were cut back, 1 base at V and 8 bases at J, with 8 bases in the middle. This CDR3 contains 12 residues.

The chain joins TRBV7-9 to TRBJ2-7; TRBD2 is a possible D gene (6 bases). Trimming left V 4 bases short and J 5 bases short, with 27 bases between. Germline-derived CDR1 and CDR2 are SEHNR and FQNEAQ (reference sequence). The CDR3 spans 18 residues. The chain's CDR3 is CASSSVGGRSVKPDEQYF. CDR3 coding DNA: TGTGCCAGCAGCTCCGTCGGGGGAAGGTCCGTCAAACCTGACGAGCAGTACTTC.

The chain is built from TRBV5-8 and TRBJ1-1; tentative D call: TRBD1 (6 bases). CDR3 length: 13 residues. Germline lookup yields CDR1 SGHTS and CDR2 YDEGEE. Trimming shortened V by 4 bases and J by 14 bases, and 21 bases separated the two germline ends. The CDR3 region is CASSTSGASPRFF. As DNA, the CDR3 is TGTGCCAGCAGCACTTCGGGGGCCTCCCCTCGGTTCTTT. Supplemented by reference TRBV5-8 and TRBJ1-1, the full variable domain reads EAGVTQSPTHLIKTRGQQATLRCSPISGHTSVYWYQQALGLGLQFLLWYDEGEERNRGNFPPRFSGRQFPNYSSELNVNALELEDSALYLCASSTSGASPRFFGQGTRLTVV.

This clonotype occurred a few times. The junction shows a germline mismatch at one end, possibly a read error. The rearrangement links TRBV10-3 to TRBJ1-2, with D tentatively TRBD1 (5 bases). The CDR3 extends over 18 amino acids. CDR1 and CDR2 (germline): ENHRY, SYGVKD. This CDR3 reads CASSYRPDSSTTNYGYTF. The CDR3 DNA reads as TGTGCCAGCAGTTACCGCCCTGACAGTTCGACCACAAACTATGGCTACACCTTC.

Concerning this clonotype itself: The CDR3 does not end in the conserved phenylalanine or tryptophan, so this is likely a read error. The chain is built from TRBV7-9 and TRBJ2-6; D possibly corresponds to TRBD1 (6 bases). The CDR3 spans 15 residues. Germline loops: CDR1 SEHNR, CDR2 FQNEAQ (reference sequence). The V gene lost 4 bases and the J gene lost 0 bases, with 7 bases spanning the gap. The CDR3 bases are TGTGCCAGCAGCTCGGACAGCTCTGGGGCCAACGTCCTGACTTCC. Translating it yields CASSSDSSGANVLTS.

In its sample, this clonotype was seen many times. This chain links TRBV7-9 with TRBJ2-7; 8 bases match TRBD1. V was pared by 5 bases and J by 5 bases, with 11 bases of the junction left unmatched. Per the germline V gene, CDR1 is SEHNR and CDR2 is FQNEAQ (reference sequence). This CDR3 is 15 amino acids long. The DNA for the CDR3 is TGTGCCAGCAGCGCACCGGGACAGGCACGGCACGAGCAGTACTTC. It specifies CASSAPGQARHEQYF.

This clonotype appeared many times. This chain connects TRBV2 to TRBJ1-5; no firm D call. The ends were cut back, 3 bases at V and 4 bases at J, with 7 bases in the middle. This CDR3 spans 13 amino acids. Per germline, CDR1 SNHLY and CDR2 FYNNEI. The DNA of the CDR3 is TGTGCCAGCAGTGACGAGGTGAATCAGCCCCAGCATTTT. It translates to CASSDEVNQPQHF.

About this clonotype: One base away lies a much larger clone, so this may be a sequencing read error. The chain uses TRBV11-2 and TRBJ1-5; the D gene is possibly TRBD1 (6 bases). Germline V lookup: CDR1 SGHAT, CDR2 FQNNGV. Trimming cost V 5 bases and J 2 bases, with 16 bases left between them. The CDR3 is 16 residues long. CDR3 sequence reads: CASSQMGAWGNQPQHF. CDR3 in DNA: TGTGCCAGCAGCCAAATGGGGGCATGGGGCAATCAGCCCCAGCATTTT.

This rearrangement joins TRBV29-1 to TRBJ1-2; a possible D gene is TRBD1 (6 bases). Trimming took off 6 bases at V and 6 bases at J, with 11 bases between the two ends. The CDR3 consists of 11 residues. Germline values: CDR1 SQVTM, CDR2 ANQGSEA. The CDR3 region is CSVVQGHGYTF. In nucleotides, the CDR3 is TGCAGCGTAGTACAGGGCCATGGCTACACCTTC.

This clonotype showed up many times. The rearrangement uses TRBV11-2 and TRBJ2-2; either TRBD1 or TRBD2 may fit D (6 bases each). In germline, CDR1 is SGHAT, CDR2 FQNNGV. V gave up 6 bases and J gave up 4 bases, with 15 bases separating them. This CDR3 comprises 15 residues. The CDR3 DNA reads as TGTGCCAGCAGATTGAGGGGGGTGGTCACCGGGGAGCTGTTTTTT. This sequence encodes CASRLRGVVTGELFF.

V usage is TRBV28 and J usage is TRBJ1-1; TRBD1 might be the D (6 bases). Germline CDR1 and CDR2: MDHEN and SYDVKM. The CDR3 length is 16 residues. V was trimmed by 7 bases and J by 4 bases, leaving 22 bases between them. The CDR3 is CASTINVGGLSTEAFF. The CDR3 DNA is TGTGCCAGCACCATTAACGTCGGGGGGCTGAGCACTGAAGCTTTCTTT.

This chain links TRBV19 with TRBJ2-6; D is uncertain. The CDR3 runs 15 residues. V lost 5 bases to trimming and J lost 0 bases, with 8 bases between them. Germline assignment: CDR1 LNHDA and CDR2 SQIVND (reference sequence). CDR3 region: CASSAYSSGANVLTF. As DNA, the CDR3 is TGTGCCAGTAGTGCCTATAGCTCTGGGGCCAACGTCCTGACTTTC. Full variable domain (rest looked up from reference TRBV19 and TRBJ2-6): DGGITQSPKYLFRKEGQNVTLSCEQNLNHDAMYWYRQDPGQGLRLIYYSQIVNDFQKGDIAEGYSVSREKKESFPLTVTSAQKNPTAFYLCASSAYSSGANVLTFGAGSRLTVL.

V and J are TRBV2 and TRBJ2-7; 7 bases are shared with TRBD1. After removal of 8 bases from V and 7 bases from J, the junction contained 11 bases not matched to a gene. The CDR3 is 13 amino acids. Germline CDR1 is SNHLY and CDR2 is FYNNEI. The CDR3 DNA sequence: TGTGCCAGCTCACACGGACAGGACGTAGAGCAGTACTTC. Translated: CASSHGQDVEQYF.

This clonotype was observed once. This rearrangement joins TRBV28 to TRBJ1-2, with unresolved D. This CDR3 contains 12 residues. V was trimmed by 2 bases and J by 9 bases, leaving 10 bases between them. Germline CDR1 and CDR2: MDHEN and SYDVKM. The CDR3 loop is CASSLATERYTF. The CDR3 DNA reads as TGTGCCAGCAGTTTAGCAACAGAACGCTACACCTTC.

The chain uses TRBV7-9 and TRBJ2-2; D is undetermined. The germline V gene encodes CDR1 SEHNR and CDR2 FQNEAQ (reference sequence). The CDR3 covers 17 residues. V gave up 6 bases and J gave up 0 bases, with 17 bases separating them. The CDR3 bases are TGTGCCAGCAGTAGGATCGCGTCCCCCGCGAACACCGGGGAGCTGTTTTTT. It encodes CASSRIASPANTGELFF. Drawing the rest from reference TRBV7-9 and TRBJ2-2, the complete variable domain is DTGVSQNPRHKITKRGQNVTFRCDPISEHNRLYWYRQTLGQGPEFLTYFQNEAQLEKSRLLSDRFSAERPKGSFSTLEIQRTEQGDSAMYLCASSRIASPANTGELFFGEGSRLTVL.

This clonotype was seen many times. The chain combines TRBV10-3 with TRBJ2-5; 11 bases line up with TRBD2. CDR3 length: 15 amino acids. From germline, CDR1 is ENHRY and CDR2 SYGVKD. Trimming cost V 4 bases and J 5 bases; bases outside gene matches: 6. The DNA of the CDR3 is TGTGCCATCAGTGCGACTAGCGGGATTGGGGAGACCCAGTACTTC. As protein: CAISATSGIGETQYF.

This clonotype was picked up a small number of times. CDR3 DNA sequence: TGCGCCAGCAGCCAAGATTTACGCCCCTGGCTTTCCGCGAACACTGAAGCTTTCTTT. This translates into CASSQDLRPWLSANTEAFF. This rearrangement joins TRBV4-3 to TRBJ1-1; the D is unclear. Trimming cost V 0 bases and J 1 base, with 21 bases left between them. The CDR3 has 19 amino acids. Germline assignment: CDR1 LGHNA and CDR2 YSLEER.